Listed here is a single TCR beta chain. The target of this receptor is not known. No base-level quality is on record; no much larger clone is a single base apart. The CDR3 sequence holds 18 residues, the cysteine and phenylalanine included. CDR3 DNA only is kept here, 54 bases in frame from base 1. Trimmed from V: 4 bases; trimmed from J: 0 bases; junction bases lacking a gene match: 15. The germline V gene specifies SGHRS as CDR1 and YFSETQ as CDR2. Library method: 5' RACE. The run used an Illumina HiSeq 2000. A universal primer binding site was introduced by template switching, and a unique molecular identifier was present in the final cDNA, enabling accurate counting of TCR cDNA molecules. Specific primers in the conserved constant-segment region were used to synthesize first-strand cDNA for TCR alpha and beta chains. To control for contamination, every cDNA library was double barcoded, receiving both a SMART-Mk sample barcode and Illumina barcodes. TruSeq adapter sequences, together with Illumina sample barcodes, were added in two successive PCR steps. Sequencing of the TCR alpha and beta cDNA libraries was done on the Illumina HiSeq platform using custom primers. The authors' pipeline ran thus. MiGEC was used to process raw reads and extract unique molecular identifiers, and MiXCR was used to find CDR3 positions. For each individual, recombination models were inferred using an EM algorithm with the repgenHMM and IGoR tools. The tcR package in R was used for shared clonotype analysis, with sharing normalized by the product of cloneset sizes. Out-of-frame nonproductive sequences were analyzed to study raw recombination free of thymic and clonal selection effects. TCRdb reanalyzed the raw reads on its own, using fastp at Q25 for trimming and MiXCR for clone calling, and kept in-frame beta chains. Each entry is one CDR3 protein sequence, shown with its most common DNA and genes. TCRdb, not the authors, supplied the V and J calls. This sample comprises 1.5 million to 2 million distinct CDR3 sequences, less than 35% of them detected only once. The ten largest make up less than 0.35% of the sample.

The sample comes from a study of identical twins (dated by TCRdb to 2016 to 2017). In the study overall: TCR alpha and beta repertoires from monozygotic twins, unrelated adults of various ages and cord blood were deep-sequenced to test whether fetal clonotypes persist. To rule out contamination, the twin experiments were replicated at different times with different library preparation protocols.

Every donor was a healthy Caucasian. The paper as a whole reports these results and caveats: Fewer insertions were carried by abundant cord blood beta clonotypes, a similar but weaker trend appeared in young adult naive repertoires, and no such trend appeared in memory repertoires. Out-of-frame TCR alpha sharing in monozygotic twins was systematically underestimated by recombination models, whereas sharing between unrelated individuals was in agreement with the recombination models. Invariant T cells such as MAIT and iNKT could partly confound zero-insertion analyses, although diverse VJ usage argued against such confounding for most clonotypes. Excess twin sharing in beta out-of-frame sequences was weaker because fewer shared sequences lowered the signal-to-noise ratio. Compared with coincidental sharing between unrelated individuals, an excess of low generation-probability sequences was observed among out-of-frame TCR alpha sequences shared between twins. Conclusions relied on cross-sectional statistical analysis, since the same donors could not be followed over many years.

The receptor chain draws on TRBV5-1 and TRBJ1-2; a stretch of 7 junction bases matches TRBD1. The receptor's source is a newborn girl in good health. The sample comprised cord blood. The nucleotide sequence reads as follows: TGCGCCAGCAGCCCCCCGATTACAAGACAGGGAACTAACTATGGCTACACCTTC. Its translation reads: CASSPPITRQGTNYGYTF.